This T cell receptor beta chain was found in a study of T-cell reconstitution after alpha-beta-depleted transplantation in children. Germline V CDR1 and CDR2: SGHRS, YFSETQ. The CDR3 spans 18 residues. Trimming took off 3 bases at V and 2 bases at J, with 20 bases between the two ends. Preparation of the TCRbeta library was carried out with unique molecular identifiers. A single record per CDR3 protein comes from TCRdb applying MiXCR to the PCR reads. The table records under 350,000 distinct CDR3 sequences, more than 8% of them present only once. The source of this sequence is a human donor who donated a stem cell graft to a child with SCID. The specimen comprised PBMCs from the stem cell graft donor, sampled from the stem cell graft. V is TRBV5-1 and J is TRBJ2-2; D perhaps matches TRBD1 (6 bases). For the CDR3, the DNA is TGCGCCAGCAGCTCCGGCCGGGCCAGCAGGGGAAACACCGGGGAGCTGTTTTTT. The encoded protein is CASSSGRASRGNTGELFF.